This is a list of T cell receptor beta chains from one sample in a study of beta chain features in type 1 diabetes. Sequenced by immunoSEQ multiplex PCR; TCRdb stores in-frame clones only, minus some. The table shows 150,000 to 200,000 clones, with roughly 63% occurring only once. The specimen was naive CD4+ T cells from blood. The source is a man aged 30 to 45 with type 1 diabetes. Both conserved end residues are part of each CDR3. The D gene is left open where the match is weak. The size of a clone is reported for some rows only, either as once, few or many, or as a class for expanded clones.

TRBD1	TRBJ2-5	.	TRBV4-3	TGCGCCAGCAGCAGGGACAGGCCTCCCGAGACCCAGTACTTC	CASSRDRPPETQYF
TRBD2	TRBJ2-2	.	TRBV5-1	TGCGCCAGCAGACTAGCGCCGGTGGCCGGGGAGCTGTTTTTT	CASRLAPVAGELFF
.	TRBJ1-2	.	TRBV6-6	TGTGCCAGCAGTTACGACGGGAACTATGGCTACACCTTC	CASSYDGNYGYTF
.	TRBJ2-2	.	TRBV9	TGTGCCAGCAGCAGAACAGAGTCGAACACCGGGGAGCTGTTTTTT	CASSRTESNTGELFF
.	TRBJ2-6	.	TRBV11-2	TGTGCCAGCCAGCCTTGGGGGGACCCCAGATACTCTGGGGCCAACGTCCTGACTTTC	CASQPWGDPRYSGANVLTF
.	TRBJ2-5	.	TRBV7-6	TGTGCCAGCAGCTTAGTTCTCCAAGAGACCCAGTACTTC	CASSLVLQETQYF
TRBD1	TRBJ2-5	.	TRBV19	TGTGCCAGTATGGACAGGGGAGCAGAGACCCAGTACTTC	CASMDRGAETQYF
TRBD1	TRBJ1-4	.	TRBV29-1	TGCAGCGTTGCGGGGACAGGGGGCGAAAAACTGTTTTTT	CSVAGTGGEKLFF
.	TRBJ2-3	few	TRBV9	TGTGCCAGCAGCGTAGGTAAGGGTGCAGGCACAGATACGCAGTATTTT	CASSVGKGAGTDTQYF
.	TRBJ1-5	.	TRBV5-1	TGCGCCAGCAGCTTGGATGCCGGGGGTCAGCCCCAGCATTTT	CASSLDAGGQPQHF
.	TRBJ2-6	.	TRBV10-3	TGTGCCATCAAGGGGGACTCTGGGGCCAACGTCCTGACTTTC	CAIKGDSGANVLTF
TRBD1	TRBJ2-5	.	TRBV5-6	TGTGCCAGCAGTAACAGGGGCCAAGAGACCCAGTACTTC	CASSNRGQETQYF
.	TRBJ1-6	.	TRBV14	TGTGCCAGCAGCCCACGGACAGAGGGGCCGAATTCACCCCTCCACTTT	CASSPRTEGPNSPLHF
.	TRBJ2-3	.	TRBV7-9	TGTGCCAGCAGAACGACAGGTCCCGGTAGCACAGATACGCAGTATTTT	CASRTTGPGSTDTQYF
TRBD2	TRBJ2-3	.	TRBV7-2	TGTGCCAGCAGTTCTAGCGGGGGGAGCAGGAATTCGCAGTATTTT	CASSSSGGSRNSQYF
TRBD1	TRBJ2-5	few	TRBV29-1	TGCAGCGTTGATTCGGGACAGCAAGAGACCCAGTACTTC	CSVDSGQQETQYF
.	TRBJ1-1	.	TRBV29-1	TGCAGCGTTGACAGAGAAACCATGAACACTGAAGCTTTCTTT	CSVDRETMNTEAFF
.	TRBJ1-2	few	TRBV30	TGTGCCTGGAGCCCCGGGGGGTCCTATGGCTACACCTTC	CAWSPGGSYGYTF
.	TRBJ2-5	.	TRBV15	TGTGCCACCAGCAGAGCTTACGGCCAAGAGACCCAGTACTTC	CATSRAYGQETQYF
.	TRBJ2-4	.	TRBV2	TGTGCCAGCAGTCCAACAGGAGTCCTAGCCAAAAACATTCAGTACTTC	CASSPTGVLAKNIQYF
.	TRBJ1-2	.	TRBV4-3	TGCGCCAGCAGCCAAGATTTCCCACAGGGAGGATGGTATGGCTACACCTTC	CASSQDFPQGGWYGYTF
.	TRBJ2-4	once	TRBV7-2	TGTGCCAGCAGTCAGGCCGCAGGGAGCGCCAAAAACATTCAGTACTTC	CASSQAAGSAKNIQYF
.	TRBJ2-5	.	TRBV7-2	TGTGCCAGCAGCTTGGGCTCCCTAGAGACCCAGTACTTC	CASSLGSLETQYF
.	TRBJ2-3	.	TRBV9	TGTGCCAGCAGCGTAGAAAATACGCAGTATTTT	CASSVENTQYF
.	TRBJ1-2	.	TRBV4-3	TGCGCCAGCAGCCCGTCCTTTGGGACGAACTATGGCTACACCTTC	CASSPSFGTNYGYTF
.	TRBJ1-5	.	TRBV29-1	TGCAGCGTTCGTACGGCAGGGGATCAGCCCCAGCATTTT	CSVRTAGDQPQHF
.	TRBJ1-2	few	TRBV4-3	TGCGCCAGCAGCCAAGATATGGCAGGCACTGGCTACACCTTC	CASSQDMAGTGYTF
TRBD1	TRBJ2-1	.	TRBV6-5	TGTGCCAGCAGCCACGACAGGGACTCCTACAATGAGCAGTTCTTC	CASSHDRDSYNEQFF
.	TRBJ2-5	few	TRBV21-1	TGTGCCAGCAGCAAGGACGACGTGAAGGAGACCCAGTACTTC	CASSKDDVKETQYF
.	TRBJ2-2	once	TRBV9	TGTGCCAGCAGCCTTCAGCATAGAGCGTCGAACACCGGGGAGCTGTTTTTT	CASSLQHRASNTGELFF
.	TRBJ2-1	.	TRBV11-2	TGTGCCAGCAGCTTCTTCAGGGACAATGAGCAGTTCTTC	CASSFFRDNEQFF
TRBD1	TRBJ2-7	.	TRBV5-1	TGCGCCAGCAGCGGGACAGGGACCGTCCACGAGCAGTACTTC	CASSGTGTVHEQYF
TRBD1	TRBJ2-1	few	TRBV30	TGTGCCTGGAGAGGGGACAGATACAATGAGCAGTTCTTC	CAWRGDRYNEQFF
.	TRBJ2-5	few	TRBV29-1	TGCAGCGTTTCGGGGTGGCCCCAAGAGACCCAGTACTTC	CSVSGWPQETQYF
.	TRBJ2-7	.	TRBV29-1	TGCAGCGTTGGAAAATCCTACGAGCAGTACTTC	CSVGKSYEQYF
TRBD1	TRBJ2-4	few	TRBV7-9	TGTGCCAGCAGCCGCGGACAGGGTTCAACCAAAAACATTCAGTACTTC	CASSRGQGSTKNIQYF
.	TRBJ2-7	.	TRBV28	TGTGCCAGCAGTGTCTCGACCCCTACCTACGAGCAGTACTTC	CASSVSTPTYEQYF
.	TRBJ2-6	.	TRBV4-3	TGCGCCAGCAGCCAAGATTACGGCTCTGGGGCCAACGTCCTGACTTTC	CASSQDYGSGANVLTF
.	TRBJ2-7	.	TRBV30	TGTGCCTGGAGTCCAGGGGTCGAGCAGTACTTC	CAWSPGVEQYF
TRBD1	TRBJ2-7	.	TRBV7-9	TGTGCCAGCAGCTTAAGAGACAGGGGTCCCTACGAGCAGTACTTC	CASSLRDRGPYEQYF
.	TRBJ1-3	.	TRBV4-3	TGCGCCAGCAGCCAAGGGCAGCTCTCCGCTGGAAACACCATATATTTT	CASSQGQLSAGNTIYF
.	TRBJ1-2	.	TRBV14	TGTGCCAGCAGCCAAGAACGGCAAGGCTACACCTTC	CASSQERQGYTF
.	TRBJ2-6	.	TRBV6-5	TGTGCCAGCAGTTACTCGAGCTCAGCTGGGGCCAACGTCCTGACTTTC	CASSYSSSAGANVLTF
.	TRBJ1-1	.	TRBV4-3	TGCGCCAGCAGCCAGAGGCTCGAGGCCGGGGCTGAAGCTTTCTTT	CASSQRLEAGAEAFF
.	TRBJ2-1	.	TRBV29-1	TGCAGCGTGAGGGTACAGGGAACACACAATGAGCAGTTCTTC	CSVRVQGTHNEQFF
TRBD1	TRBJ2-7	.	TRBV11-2	TGTGCCAGCAGCTTACTTTCCGGGACAGCCGAGCAGTACTTC	CASSLLSGTAEQYF
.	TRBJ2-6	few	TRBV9	TGTGCCAGCAGCCCCCAAGGACTGGCTCACTCTGGGGCCAACGTCCTGACTTTC	CASSPQGLAHSGANVLTF
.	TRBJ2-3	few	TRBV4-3	TGCGCCAGCAGCCAAGATCAGAGCACAGATACGCAGTATTTT	CASSQDQSTDTQYF
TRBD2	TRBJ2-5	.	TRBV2	TGTGCCAGCAGTGTCGGACTAGCGGGGCTAGAGACCCAGTACTTC	CASSVGLAGLETQYF
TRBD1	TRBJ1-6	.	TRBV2	TGTGCCAGCACCGGGACAGGGCGGAATTCACCCCTCCACTTT	CASTGTGRNSPLHF
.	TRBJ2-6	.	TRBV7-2	TGTGCCAGCGGTAATTTCAACGTCCTGACTTTC	CASGNFNVLTF
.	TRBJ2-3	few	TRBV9	TGTGCCAGCAGCGTAGTTGGCAGCGTCTCAGATACGCAGTATTTT	CASSVVGSVSDTQYF
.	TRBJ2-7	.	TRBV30	TGTGCCTGGCAATTAAACTACGAGCAGTACTTC	CAWQLNYEQYF